Listed below are T cell receptor beta chains from one sample, sequenced in a study of T cell responses to AZD1222 COVID-19 vaccine. The assay was immunoSEQ multiplex PCR, and TCRdb's table has in-frame clones only and misses some. The table shows under 130,000 clones, with about 95% occurring only once. Sequencing was performed on peripheral blood, taken on day 0 of AZD1222 vaccination. These receptors were taken from an adult in good health. The CDR3 runs from the conserved cysteine through the conserved F or W. Each record gives: D gene, J gene, clone size, V gene, CDR3 protein, CDR3 DNA. D genes are given only for firm matches. Expanded clones are given a class, and other clones once, few, many or no size at all.

.	TRBJ2-3	once	TRBV15	CATSTYSDTQYF	TGTGCCACCAGCACATACTCAGATACGCAGTATTTT
.	TRBJ1-2	once	TRBV5-1	CASSLEFGVGYTF	TGCGCCAGCAGCTTGGAGTTCGGGGTTGGCTACACCTTC
TRBD1	TRBJ2-6	.	TRBV9	CASSPGGSLFSGANVLTF	TGTGCCAGCAGCCCAGGGGGATCCCTCTTTTCTGGGGCCAACGTCCTGACTTTC
.	TRBJ2-2	.	TRBV18	CASSPRRETGELFF	TGTGCCAGCTCACCGAGGAGGGAGACCGGGGAGCTGTTTTTT
TRBD1	TRBJ2-7	.	TRBV19	CASSYQTGSPYEQYF	TGTGCCAGTAGTTACCAGACAGGGTCCCCCTACGAGCAGTACTTC
.	TRBJ1-2	.	TRBV4-2	CASSQDLRQRDGDTF	TGTGCCAGCAGCCAAGATCTAAGACAGCGGGATGGTGACACCTTC
.	TRBJ1-2	.	TRBV28	CAIQGRGGYTF	TGTGCCATCCAAGGGAGGGGAGGCTACACCTTC
.	TRBJ1-2	.	TRBV7-3	CASSLRSRGSNYGYTF	TGTGCCAGCAGCTTAAGGTCCAGGGGATCTAACTATGGCTACACCTTC
.	TRBJ1-6	.	TRBV5-1	CASSLVGSGDSPLHF	TGCGCCAGCAGCTTGGTCGGGTCGGGGGATTCACCCCTCCACTTT
TRBD2	TRBJ2-1	.	TRBV5-8	CASSTPGGGLLYNEQFF	TGTGCCAGCAGCACACCGGGAGGGGGGTTACTATACAATGAGCAGTTCTTC
.	TRBJ2-1	.	TRBV11-2	CASSLGGTEQFF	TGTGCCAGCAGCTTAGGAGGGACTGAGCAGTTCTTC
.	TRBJ1-1	.	TRBV29-1	CSVELMNTEAFF	TGCAGCGTTGAACTAATGAACACTGAAGCTTTCTTT
TRBD1	TRBJ1-5	.	TRBV5-8	CASSLAGGTFNQPQHF	TGTGCCAGCAGCTTGGCAGGGGGAACCTTCAATCAGCCCCAGCATTTT
.	TRBJ1-6	.	TRBV3-1/TRBV3-2	CASSSSGSSPLHF	TGTGCCAGCAGCTCTTCAGGGTCATCACCCCTCCACTTT
TRBD2	TRBJ2-1	.	TRBV5-4	CASSPSGSSYNEQFF	TGTGCCAGCAGCCCCAGCGGGAGCTCCTACAATGAGCAGTTCTTC
.	TRBJ1-4	.	TRBV7-6	CASSLTEGEKLFF	TGTGCCAGCAGCTTGACCGAGGGTGAAAAACTGTTTTTT
TRBD2	TRBJ2-5	.	TRBV28	CASSLLGLAGGVQETQYF	TGTGCCAGCAGTTTATTGGGACTAGCGGGAGGGGTACAAGAGACCCAGTACTTC
.	TRBJ1-1	.	TRBV3-1/TRBV3-2	CASSQDVYPPEAFF	TGTGCCAGCAGCCAAGACGTTTATCCTCCAGAAGCTTTCTTT
.	TRBJ1-5	.	TRBV19	CASSRVAFSGGGSNQPQHF	TGTGCCAGTAGTAGAGTCGCATTTTCCGGGGGCGGCAGCAATCAGCCCCAGCATTTT
.	TRBJ1-1	.	TRBV4-1	CASSWTVNTEAFF	TGCGCCAGCAGCTGGACAGTTAACACTGAAGCTTTCTTT
TRBD1	TRBJ1-6	.	TRBV19	CASSLTGEESPLHF	TGTGCCAGTAGCTTGACAGGGGAGGAGTCACCCCTCCACTTT
TRBD1	TRBJ1-1	.	TRBV5-1	CASSFDRTGLKAFF	TGCGCCAGCAGCTTTGATAGGACAGGGTTAAAAGCTTTCTTT
TRBD1	TRBJ1-4	.	TRBV7-6	CASSLTGATNEKLFF	TGTGCCAGCAGTTTGACAGGGGCGACTAATGAAAAACTGTTTTTT
TRBD1	TRBJ1-6	.	TRBV6-5	CASSPPQGVWSPLHF	TGTGCCAGCAGTCCCCCACAGGGGGTATGGTCACCCCTCCACTTT
TRBD2	TRBJ2-3	.	TRBV4-3	CASSQANLAGGHGDTQYF	TGCGCCAGCAGCCAAGCAAACCTAGCGGGGGGGCATGGGGATACGCAGTATTTT
TRBD1	TRBJ1-1	.	TRBV27	CASSLRDRGYTEAFF	TGTGCCAGCAGTTTAAGGGACAGGGGATACACTGAAGCTTTCTTT
TRBD2	TRBJ2-6	.	TRBV27	CASRGLAGGLTGANVLTF	TGTGCCAGCAGAGGACTAGCGGGAGGGCTAACCGGGGCCAACGTCCTGACTTTC
TRBD1	TRBJ2-1	.	TRBV5-1	CASSLGGVTYNEQFF	TGCGCCAGCAGCTTAGGGGGCGTAACCTACAATGAGCAGTTCTTC
TRBD1	TRBJ1-6	.	TRBV7-6	CASSLFGQDNSPLHF	TGTGCCAGCAGCTTATTCGGACAGGACAATTCACCCCTCCACTTT
TRBD1	TRBJ1-2	.	TRBV11-2	CASSLVGQGYGYTF	TGTGCCAGCAGCTTAGTGGGACAGGGCTATGGCTACACCTTC
TRBD1	TRBJ1-3	.	TRBV5-6	CASSVPGQDVSGNTIYF	TGTGCCAGCAGCGTGCCGGGACAGGACGTCTCTGGAAACACCATATATTTT
.	TRBJ2-1	.	TRBV14	CASSQIGEKANEQFF	TGTGCCAGCAGCCAAATTGGGGAGAAAGCGAATGAGCAGTTCTTC
.	TRBJ2-5	.	TRBV7-9	CASSLPSLGQETQYF	TGTGCCAGCAGCTTGCCTAGCCTAGGCCAAGAGACCCAGTACTTC
TRBD1	TRBJ2-1	once	TRBV7-9	CASSLARGTGSYNEQFF	TGTGCCAGCAGCTTAGCCCGGGGGACAGGCTCCTACAATGAGCAGTTCTTC
.	TRBJ1-2	once	TRBV5-5	CASSLDPHPGRNYGYTF	TGTGCCAGCAGCTTGGACCCACACCCGGGGAGGAACTATGGCTACACCTTC
TRBD2	TRBJ2-5	.	TRBV14	CASSQGPLLSGRETQYF	TGTGCCAGCAGCCAAGGACCACTTCTCAGCGGGAGGGAGACCCAGTACTTC
TRBD2	TRBJ2-7	.	TRBV6-5	CASSSGLAGSYEQYF	TGTGCCAGCAGTTCTGGACTAGCGGGATCCTACGAGCAGTACTTC
TRBD1	TRBJ1-2	.	TRBV9	CASSARTGINYGYTF	TGTGCCAGCAGCGCCCGGACAGGGATAAACTATGGCTACACCTTC
.	TRBJ1-5	.	TRBV6-1	CASSEQLYSNQPQHF	TGTGCCAGCAGTGAACAGTTGTATAGCAATCAGCCCCAGCATTTT
TRBD2	TRBJ2-1	.	TRBV7-2	CASSRSGGAGYEQFF	TGTGCCAGCAGCCGCAGCGGGGGGGCGGGCTATGAGCAGTTCTTC
.	TRBJ1-2	.	TRBV2	CASRLQANYGYTF	TGTGCCAGCAGGCTACAAGCTAACTATGGCTACACCTTC
TRBD1	TRBJ2-7	.	TRBV6-1	CASSEAGQGRFYEQYF	TGTGCCAGCAGTGAAGCGGGACAGGGGAGATTCTACGAGCAGTACTTC
TRBD2	TRBJ2-2	.	TRBV19	CASSPRPSGSRSGELFF	TGTGCCAGTAGTCCACGCCCTAGCGGGAGTCGGTCCGGGGAGCTGTTTTTT
.	TRBJ1-1	once	TRBV27	CASSLGVMNTEAFF	TGTGCCAGCAGTTTAGGGGTAATGAACACTGAAGCTTTCTTT
.	TRBJ1-1	once	TRBV11-3	CASSSTGWGESTEAFF	TGTGCCAGCAGCTCCACTGGGTGGGGGGAGAGCACTGAAGCTTTCTTT
.	TRBJ1-6	once	TRBV7-8	CASSFRDAPLHF	TGTGCCAGCAGCTTTCGGGATGCACCCCTCCACTTT
TRBD1	TRBJ2-2	.	TRBV4-1	CASSQGPTGGQVYTGELFF	TGCGCCAGCAGCCAAGGTCCCACCGGGGGACAGGTGTACACCGGGGAGCTGTTTTTT
.	TRBJ2-2	.	TRBV7-2	CASSLDRSATGELFF	TGTGCCAGCAGCTTAGACCGGTCAGCTACCGGGGAGCTGTTTTTT
.	TRBJ1-2	.	TRBV7-9	CASSLSEEGYTF	TGTGCCAGCAGCTTAAGTGAGGAGGGCTACACCTTC
.	TRBJ1-1	.	TRBV6-5	CAVKPGGGTEAFF	TGTGCCGTTAAGCCCGGTGGGGGCACTGAAGCTTTCTTT
.	TRBJ2-5	.	TRBV6-5	CASRLQGFQETQYF	TGTGCCAGCAGGCTACAGGGATTCCAAGAGACCCAGTACTTC
TRBD1	TRBJ1-5	.	TRBV3-1/TRBV3-2	CASSQGTGRDQPQHF	TGTGCCAGCAGCCAAGGGACAGGGCGAGATCAGCCCCAGCATTTT
TRBD2	TRBJ2-1	.	TRBV19	CASGGRRMDEQFF	TGTGCCAGTGGCGGGAGGAGGATGGATGAGCAGTTCTTC
.	TRBJ1-2	few	TRBV6-5	CASSYTPRHDQYTF	TGTGCCAGCAGTTACACCCCCCGCCACGACCAATACACCTTC
.	TRBJ2-7	.	TRBV27	CASSLTDPAYEQYF	TGTGCCAGCAGTTTAACTGACCCAGCCTACGAGCAGTACTTC
.	TRBJ1-2	.	TRBV29-1	CSVEDPLSGYTF	TGCAGCGTTGAAGATCCCCTCTCGGGCTACACCTTC
.	TRBJ2-7	.	TRBV27	CASSLSRTYEQYF	TGTGCCAGCAGTTTATCAAGGACATATGAGCAGTACTTC
.	TRBJ2-1	.	TRBV5-1	CASSLEVGGLNEQFF	TGCGCCAGCAGCTTGGAGGTGGGGGGTCTGAATGAGCAGTTCTTC